A single sample is the source of the 12 T cell receptor beta chains below, sequenced in a study of CD8 T cells in Susac syndrome (dated by TCRdb to between 2018 and 2021). To prepare the library, the immunoSEQ multiplex PCR assay was applied. RNA was extracted using the RNeasy kit, and roughly 0.5 to 1 ug of the RNA was reverse transcribed with random hexamers. TCRdb reran the public reads through fastp at Q25 and MiXCR, keeping productive beta chains. Here each entry gathers all rows of one CDR3 protein and keeps the most common genes and DNA. The sample includes 150,000 to 200,000 distinct CDR3 sequences, with approximately 94% observed a single time. The top ten constitute 0.085% to 0.095% of the sample. The source material was CD4+ T cells from PBMCs. These receptors all stem from a human donor with multiple sclerosis.

The chain is built from TRBV6-6 and TRBJ2-3; D is unresolved. The CDR3 loop spans 12 amino acids. Trimming cost V 8 bases and J 2 bases, with 8 bases left between them. Germline CDR1 and CDR2: MNHNY and SVGAGI (reference sequence). The CDR3 is CASERYTDTQYF. DNA of the CDR3: TGTGCCAGCGAGAGATACACAGATACGCAGTATTTT.

The chain carries TRBV4-1 and TRBJ1-5; D not resolved. Looked up from germline, CDR1 is MGHRA and CDR2 is YSYEKL. The CDR3 covers 17 residues. The V gene lost 0 bases and the J gene lost 0 bases, with 12 bases spanning the gap. This chain's CDR3 is CASSQDGVDYSNQPQHF. In DNA form, the CDR3 reads TGCGCCAGCAGCCAAGATGGGGTGGACTATAGCAATCAGCCCCAGCATTTT.

The table lists this clonotype with a count of one. The chain combines TRBV9 with TRBJ1-2, with a weak D call TRBD1 (5 bases). V gave up 5 bases and J gave up 4 bases, with 12 bases separating them. CDR1 and CDR2 (germline): SGDLS, YYNGEE. The CDR3 runs 13 residues. The CDR3 bases are TGTGCCAGCAGATCAGACAGCTCCTATGGCTACACCTTC. Translating gives CASRSDSSYGYTF.

The chain recombines TRBV20-1 with TRBJ1-1, with D possibly TRBD1 on 6 matching bases. V was cut by 4 bases and J by 0 bases, with 9 bases left in between. Germline assignment: CDR1 DFQATT and CDR2 SNEGSKA (reference sequence). CDR3 length equals 13 residues. CDR3 bases: TGCAGTGCTAACAGGGACATGAACACTGAAGCTTTCTTT. This gives the protein CSANRDMNTEAFF.

V gene TRBV21-1 combines with J gene TRBJ2-6. TRBV21-1 constitutes a pseudogene. This CDR3 spans 18 amino acids. Written as DNA, the CDR3 is TGTGCCAGCAACCCTTGGACGATTAGGATCTCTGGGGCCAACGTCCTGACTTTC. Its protein product is CASNPWTIRISGANVLTF.

The chain is built from TRBV6-6 and TRBJ1-2; unclear D gene. Trimming cost V 4 bases and J 8 bases, with 8 bases left between them. This CDR3 comprises 11 residues. Germline values: CDR1 MNHNY, CDR2 SVGAGI (reference sequence). CDR3 nucleotides: TGTGCCAGCAGTTCAAGGTCCGGCTACACCTTC. This gives the protein CASSSRSGYTF.

The genes are TRBV7-9 and TRBJ1-1, with D maybe TRBD1 (5 bases). The V gene lost 5 bases and the J gene lost 3 bases, with 10 bases spanning the gap. Per germline, CDR1 SEHNR and CDR2 FQNEAQ (reference sequence). The CDR3 has 13 amino acids. CDR3 region: CASSIQEDTEAFF. The CDR3 region has the DNA TGTGCCAGCAGCATACAGGAGGACACTGAAGCTTTCTTT.

This clonotype was recorded once. This chain joins TRBV5-4 and TRBJ2-5; TRBD1 aligns across 9 bases. This CDR3 has 15 residues. Trimming removed 3 bases from V and 0 bases from J; junction bases left unmatched: 3. The germline CDR1 and CDR2 sequences are SGHNT and YYREEE (reference sequence). The CDR3 DNA follows: TGTGCCAGCAGCTACGGACAGGGGTACCAAGAGACCCAGTACTTC. This encodes CASSYGQGYQETQYF.

V usage is TRBV14 and J usage is TRBJ2-5, with no clear D. V shed 3 bases and J shed 5 bases, with 4 bases lying between them. The CDR3 length is 11 residues. The germline CDR1 and CDR2 sequences are SGHDN and FVKESK. CDR3 protein: CASSHSETQYF. The CDR3 nucleotides are TGTGCCAGCAGCCATTCGGAGACCCAGTACTTC.

This clonotype has only one observation. J is TRBJ1-1 and V is TRBV20-1; no definite D call. The CDR3 is made up of 11 amino acids. Trimming removed 7 bases at V and 3 bases at J, with 9 bases between. Germline V gene sequence: CDR1 DFQATT, CDR2 SNEGSKA (reference sequence). Here the CDR3 reads CSGLRDTEAFF. Written as DNA, the CDR3 is TGCAGTGGACTAAGAGACACTGAAGCTTTCTTT.

The chain recombines TRBV10-3 with TRBJ2-7; D is possibly TRBD1 (5 bases). Germline loops: CDR1 ENHRY, CDR2 SYGVKD. CDR3 size: 15 residues. V was cut by 7 bases and J by 0 bases, with 16 bases left in between. The CDR3 loop reads CAIMSREIGSYEQYF. CDR3 nucleotide sequence: TGTGCCATCATGTCCAGGGAAATAGGCTCCTACGAGCAGTACTTC.

This chain links TRBV27 with TRBJ2-7; perhaps TRBD2 as D (5 bases). CDR3 length: 18 amino acids. Trimming shortened V by 1 base and J by 0 bases, and 19 bases separated the two germline ends. Germline V gene lookup returns CDR1 MNHEY and CDR2 SMNVEV (reference sequence). CDR3 sequence reads: CASSLLGARGRRSYEQYF. CDR3 sequence (DNA): TGTGCCAGCAGTTTATTGGGCGCTCGGGGTAGGCGCTCCTACGAGCAGTACTTC.